The 17 T cell receptor beta chains reported below all come from one sample, sequenced in a study of cytomegalovirus exposure and HLA in healthy donors. 13 Jbeta primers and 60 Vbeta primers were used for the PCR. Sequencing used immunoSEQ multiplex PCR; TCRdb keeps in-frame clones, though not all of them. This sample has about 130,000 clones; around 73% occur once, and the top ten carry 2.9%. Sample: PBMCs. Source of these receptors: a human donor in good health.

V and J are TRBV9 and TRBJ2-1, with D possibly being TRBD2 (5 bases). V gave up 0 bases and J gave up 7 bases, with 11 bases separating them. Germline CDR1 is SGDLS and CDR2 is YYNGEE. The CDR3 extends over 14 amino acids. CDR3 sequence (DNA): TGTGCCAGCAGCGTAGCGACTCCGGGGAATGAGCAGTTCTTC. This translates into CASSVATPGNEQFF.

This clone came up a few times. This chain uses TRBV7-9 with TRBJ2-5; the D gene is possibly TRBD1 (6 bases). The CDR3 runs to 15 residues. Germline-derived CDR1 and CDR2 are SEHNR and FQNEAQ (reference sequence). Trimming left V 4 bases short and J 2 bases short, with 14 bases between. The CDR3 loop is CASSSLWGRQETQYF. In nucleotides, the CDR3 is TGTGCCAGCAGCTCACTATGGGGGCGACAAGAGACCCAGTACTTC.

The chain links TRBV23-1 to TRBJ2-3, with a weak D call TRBD2 (5 bases). TRBV23-1 is labeled an ORF, and its function is uncertain. This CDR3 has 15 residues. Trimming took 6 bases from V and 5 from J, leaving 18 bases between them. CDR3 sequence reads: CASSKSGTAEDTQYF. The DNA of the CDR3 is TGCGCCAGCAGCAAGTCGGGCACAGCGGAAGATACGCAGTATTTT.

This chain connects TRBV30 to TRBJ2-2, with TRBD1 matching 7 bases. Looked up from germline, CDR1 is GTSNPN and CDR2 is SVGIG (reference sequence). The V gene end was trimmed by 4 bases and the J gene end by 2 bases; junction bases not matched to a gene: 4. The CDR3 has 14 amino acids. This CDR3 is CAWKDRSNTGELFF. CDR3 nucleotides: TGTGCCTGGAAGGACAGGAGCAACACCGGGGAGCTGTTTTTT.

The rearrangement links TRBV5-6 to TRBJ1-1, with D unresolved. Germline V gene sequence: CDR1 SGHDT, CDR2 YYEEEE. With 0 bases removed from V and 10 bases from J, the gap between germline ends came to 16 bases. The CDR3 runs 14 residues. The CDR3 is CASSLAHLYRGAFF. The CDR3, as DNA: TGTGCCAGCAGCTTGGCTCACCTTTACCGAGGAGCTTTCTTT.

This chain uses TRBV7-9 with TRBJ2-5; 7 nucleotides match TRBD1. The CDR3 is 13 amino acids. Germline lookup yields CDR1 SEHNR and CDR2 FQNEAQ (reference sequence). Trimming cost V 5 bases and J 7 bases; bases outside gene matches: 7. The CDR3 reads CASSTTGDGTQYF. The DNA of the CDR3 is TGTGCCAGCAGCACCACAGGGGATGGGACCCAGTACTTC.

The sample holds one count of this clone. The chain is built from TRBV4-2 and TRBJ2-3; D is perhaps TRBD2 (5 bases). Per the germline V gene, CDR1 is LGHNA and CDR2 is YNFKEQ. V was cut by 5 bases and J by 6 bases, with 12 bases left in between. This CDR3 comprises 13 residues. The DNA of the CDR3 is TGTGCCAGCAGCGGGAGCTTCCGGGATACGCAGTATTTT. Protein sequence: CASSGSFRDTQYF.

The chain is built from TRBV5-4 and TRBJ2-7, with 9 bases that match TRBD1. V was clipped by 3 bases and J by 0 bases; unmatched bases: 7. Germline V gives CDR1 SGHNT, CDR2 YYREEE (reference sequence). CDR3 length: 16 residues. This chain's CDR3 is CASSSPGTGNSYEQYF. CDR3 in DNA: TGTGCCAGCAGCTCGCCCGGGACAGGGAACTCCTACGAGCAGTACTTC.

The CDR3: CASSLISGEQFF. The CDR3 coding sequence is TGTGCCAGCAGTTTGATTAGCGGTGAGCAGTTCTTC. The chain has TRBV28 and TRBJ2-1; possibly TRBD2 for D (6 bases). The germline V gene has CDR1 MDHEN and CDR2 SYDVKM. Between the trimmed V and J ends, which lost 3 bases and 9 bases, there was a span of 9 bases. CDR3 length: 12 amino acids.

The V gene is TRBV19, the J gene TRBJ1-1, with 8 bases lining up with TRBD1. From germline, CDR1 is LNHDA and CDR2 SQIVND (reference sequence). This CDR3 is 15 amino acids long. V was pared by 4 bases and J by 6 bases, with 10 bases of the junction left unmatched. The CDR3 is CASSTQTGVNPEAFF. In nucleotides, the CDR3 is TGTGCCAGTAGTACGCAGACAGGGGTGAATCCTGAAGCTTTCTTT.

J is TRBJ1-1 and V is TRBV29-1; a possible D gene is TRBD1 (6 bases). Trimming shortened V by 3 bases and J by 5 bases, and 10 bases separated the two germline ends. There are 12 residues in the CDR3. In germline, CDR1 is SQVTM, CDR2 ANQGSEA. CDR3 region: CSVDRGGTEAFF. Here the CDR3 DNA reads TGCAGCGTTGATAGGGGGGGGACTGAAGCTTTCTTT.

A word on this clone: No conserved phenylalanine or tryptophan is present at the end of the CDR3, so a read error is the likely explanation. It is unclear where the CDR3 begins or ends on the DNA, so no DNA is shown, and the CDR3 is as TCRdb lists it. The chain is built from TRBV28 and TRBJ2-7; TRBD2 reflects the table's D call only, with no check against the DNA. Per the germline V gene, CDR1 is MDHEN and CDR2 is SYDVKM. The CDR3 is 10 amino acids in total, end residues counted. CDR3 in amino acids: CASSFVRDAG.

The J gene is TRBJ2-7, the V gene TRBV5-4, with D perhaps TRBD2 (6 bases). This CDR3 is 16 amino acids long. Per the germline V gene, CDR1 is SGHNT and CDR2 is YYREEE (reference sequence). V shed 4 bases and J shed 0 bases, with 17 bases lying between them. The CDR3 spells CASSPSAASGSYEQYF. CDR3 DNA: TGTGCCAGCAGCCCTAGCGCCGCCTCGGGCTCCTACGAGCAGTACTTC.

The chain combines TRBV30 with TRBJ2-3, with D perhaps TRBD2 (5 bases). V gave up 0 bases and J gave up 6 bases, with 10 bases separating them. There are 13 residues in the CDR3. CDR1 is GTSNPN, CDR2 SVGIG, per germline (reference sequence). The CDR3 is CAWSVLVPDTQYF. CDR3 coding DNA: TGTGCCTGGAGTGTACTAGTCCCCGATACGCAGTATTTT.

The gene calls are TRBV5-4 and TRBJ1-3, with D perhaps TRBD1 (6 bases). V lost 4 bases to trimming and J lost 2 bases, with 10 bases between them. The germline V gene encodes CDR1 SGHNT and CDR2 YYREEE (reference sequence). The CDR3 length is 14 residues. CDR3 nucleotide sequence: TGTGCCAGCAGCAAACAGGGTGCTGGAAACACCATATATTTT. Its protein is CASSKQGAGNTIYF.

Here the CDR3 DNA reads TGTGCCAGCAGCCCGACGGGACTAGGGCGAGAGACCCAGTACTTC. This sequence encodes CASSPTGLGRETQYF. The V gene is TRBV6-5, the J gene TRBJ2-5, with 8 bases aligning to TRBD2. This CDR3 has 15 residues. Germline CDR1 and CDR2: MNHEY and SVGAGI. The V segment lost 6 bases and the J segment 4 bases; nucleotides outside the gene matches: 10.

The chain employs TRBV7-6 and TRBJ2-1; tentatively, D is TRBD2 (6 bases). Deletions cut 7 bases from V and 5 bases from J, with 15 bases between. This CDR3 has 14 residues. Germline lookup yields CDR1 SGHVS and CDR2 FNYEAQ. CDR3 amino acids: CASTRGLGHNEQFF. As DNA, the CDR3 is TGTGCCAGCACGCGGGGACTCGGCCACAATGAGCAGTTCTTC.